This entry is about one T cell receptor beta chain. The data derive from a study of blood T cell repertoires in COVID-19. This CDR3 is 15 amino acids long. Germline CDR1 is SGHAT and CDR2 is FQNNGV. V dropped 7 bases and J dropped 5; count of bases not matched to a gene: 12. Generated by immunoSEQ multiplex PCR, the TCRdb table keeps only in-frame clones and is missing some. The sample consists of about 280,000 clones, roughly 86% of them appearing once. V gene TRBV11-2 combines with J gene TRBJ2-5; 8 bases agree with TRBD2. The receptor's source is a man aged 18 to 30 with active or convalescent COVID-19. Material for sequencing was peripheral blood. CDR3 sequence reads: CASTPTRGGRETQYF. CDR3 DNA sequence: TGTGCCAGCACCCCAACCCGGGGGGGTCGGGAGACCCAGTACTTC.